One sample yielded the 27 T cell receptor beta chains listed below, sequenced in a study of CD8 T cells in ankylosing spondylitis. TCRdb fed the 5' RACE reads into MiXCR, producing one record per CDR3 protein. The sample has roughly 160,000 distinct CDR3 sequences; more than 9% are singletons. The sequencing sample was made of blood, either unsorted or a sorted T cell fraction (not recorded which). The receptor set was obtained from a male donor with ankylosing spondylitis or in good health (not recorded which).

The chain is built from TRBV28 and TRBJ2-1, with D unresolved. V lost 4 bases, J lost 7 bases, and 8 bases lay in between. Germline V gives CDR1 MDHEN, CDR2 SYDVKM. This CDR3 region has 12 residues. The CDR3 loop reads CASSSPRNEQFF. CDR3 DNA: TGTGCCAGCAGTTCACCCCGAAATGAGCAGTTCTTC.

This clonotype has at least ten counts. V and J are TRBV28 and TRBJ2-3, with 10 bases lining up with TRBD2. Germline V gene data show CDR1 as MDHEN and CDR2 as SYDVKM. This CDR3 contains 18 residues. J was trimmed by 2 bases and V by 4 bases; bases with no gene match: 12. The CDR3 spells CASSSSTSLAGDTDTQYF. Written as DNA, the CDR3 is TGTGCCAGCAGTTCCTCTACGAGCCTAGCGGGAGACACAGATACGCAGTATTTT.

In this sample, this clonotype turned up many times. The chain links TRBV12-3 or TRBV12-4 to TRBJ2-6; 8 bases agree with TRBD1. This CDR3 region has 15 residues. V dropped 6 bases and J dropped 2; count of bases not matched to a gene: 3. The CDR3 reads CASRRQGTGANVLTF. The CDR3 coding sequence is TGTGCCAGCAGACGACAGGGGACTGGGGCCAACGTCCTGACTTTC.

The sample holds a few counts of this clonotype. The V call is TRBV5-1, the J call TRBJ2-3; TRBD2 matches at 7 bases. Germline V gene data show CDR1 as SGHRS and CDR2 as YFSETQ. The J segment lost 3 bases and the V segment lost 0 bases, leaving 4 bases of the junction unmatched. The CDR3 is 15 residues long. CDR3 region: CASSLVASGTDTQYF. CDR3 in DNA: TGCGCCAGCAGCTTGGTGGCTAGCGGAACAGATACGCAGTATTTT.

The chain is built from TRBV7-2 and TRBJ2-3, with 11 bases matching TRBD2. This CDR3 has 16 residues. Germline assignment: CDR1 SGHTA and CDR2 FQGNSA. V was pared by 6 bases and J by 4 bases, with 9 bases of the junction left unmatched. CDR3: CASSFSGGAGADTQYF. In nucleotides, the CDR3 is TGTGCCAGCAGTTTTAGCGGGGGGGCCGGCGCAGATACGCAGTATTTT.

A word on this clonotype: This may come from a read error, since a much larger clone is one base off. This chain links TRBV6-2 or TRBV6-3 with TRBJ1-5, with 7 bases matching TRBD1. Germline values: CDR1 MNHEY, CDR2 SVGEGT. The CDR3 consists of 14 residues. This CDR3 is CTIRQGGSNQPQHF. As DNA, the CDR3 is TGTACCATCAGACAGGGAGGTAGCAATCAGCCCCAGCATTTT.

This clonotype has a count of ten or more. The CDR3 reads CSARDAGQPQHF. The CDR3 DNA reads as TGCAGTGCTAGAGATGCGGGACAGCCCCAGCATTTT. V usage is TRBV20-1 and J usage is TRBJ1-5, with D unclear. V lost 0 bases and J 7 bases, leaving 7 bases between the germline ends. Looked up from germline, CDR1 is DFQATT and CDR2 is SNEGSKA (reference sequence). This CDR3 has 12 residues.

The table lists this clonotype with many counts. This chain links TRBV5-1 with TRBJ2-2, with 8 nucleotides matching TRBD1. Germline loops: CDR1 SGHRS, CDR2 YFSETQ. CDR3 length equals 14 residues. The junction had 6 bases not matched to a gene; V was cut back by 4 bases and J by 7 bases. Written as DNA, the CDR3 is TGCGCCAGCAGCGCGGACAGGGTTGGCGGGGAGCTGTTTTTT. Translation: CASSADRVGGELFF.

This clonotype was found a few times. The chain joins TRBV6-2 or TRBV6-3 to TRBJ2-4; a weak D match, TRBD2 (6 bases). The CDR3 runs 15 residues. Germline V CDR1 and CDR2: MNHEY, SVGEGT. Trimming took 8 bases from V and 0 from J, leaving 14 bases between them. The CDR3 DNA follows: TGTGCCAGCTCCCCTCGACTAGAAGCCAAAAACATTCAGTACTTC. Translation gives CASSPRLEAKNIQYF.

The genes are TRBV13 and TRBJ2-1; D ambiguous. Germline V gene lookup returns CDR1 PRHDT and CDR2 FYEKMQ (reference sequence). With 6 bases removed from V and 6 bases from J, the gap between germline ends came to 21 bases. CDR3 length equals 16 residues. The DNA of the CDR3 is TGTGCCAGCAGACCGCAAAGGCTTATGGCACGCAATGAGCAGTTCTTC. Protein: CASRPQRLMARNEQFF.

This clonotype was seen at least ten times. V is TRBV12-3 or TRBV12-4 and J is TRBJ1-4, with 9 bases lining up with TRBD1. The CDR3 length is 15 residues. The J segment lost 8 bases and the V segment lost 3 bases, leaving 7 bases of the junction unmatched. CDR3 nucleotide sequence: TGTGCCAGCAGTTTTCGGGGACAGGGAGAAGAAAAACTGTTTTTT. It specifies CASSFRGQGEEKLFF.

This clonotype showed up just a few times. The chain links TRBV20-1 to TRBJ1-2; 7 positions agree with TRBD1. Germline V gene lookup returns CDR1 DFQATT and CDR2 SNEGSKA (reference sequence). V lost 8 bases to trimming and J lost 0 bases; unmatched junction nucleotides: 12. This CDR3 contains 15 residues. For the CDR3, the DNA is TGCAGTACCCGACAGGGACCCCTAGCTAACTATGGCTACACCTTC. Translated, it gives CSTRQGPLANYGYTF.

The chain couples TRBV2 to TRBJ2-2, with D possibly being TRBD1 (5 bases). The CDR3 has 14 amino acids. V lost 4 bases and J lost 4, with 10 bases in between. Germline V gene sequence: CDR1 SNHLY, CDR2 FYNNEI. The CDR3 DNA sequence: TGTGCCAGCAGTGCGCAGGGAAGCACCGGGGAGCTGTTTTTT. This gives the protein CASSAQGSTGELFF.

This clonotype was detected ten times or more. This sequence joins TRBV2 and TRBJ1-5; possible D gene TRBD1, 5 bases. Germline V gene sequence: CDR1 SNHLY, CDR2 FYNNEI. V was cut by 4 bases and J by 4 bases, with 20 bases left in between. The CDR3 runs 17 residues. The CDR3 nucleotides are TGTGCCAGCAGTGCTGACTTGAGCCTTGGGGGAAATCAGCCCCAGCATTTT. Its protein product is CASSADLSLGGNQPQHF. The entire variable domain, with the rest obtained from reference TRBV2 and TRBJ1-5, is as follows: EPEVTQTPSHQVTQMGQEVILRCVPISNHLYFYWYRQILGQKVEFLVSFYNNEISEKSEIFDDQFSVERPDGSNFTLKIRSTKLEDSAMYFCASSADLSLGGNQPQHFGDGTRLSIL.

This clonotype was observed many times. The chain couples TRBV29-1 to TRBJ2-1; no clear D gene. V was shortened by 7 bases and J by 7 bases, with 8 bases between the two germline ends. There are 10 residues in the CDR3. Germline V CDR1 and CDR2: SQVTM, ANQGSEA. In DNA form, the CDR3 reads TGCAGCGCTCTGGAAAATGAGCAGTTCTTC. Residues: CSALENEQFF.

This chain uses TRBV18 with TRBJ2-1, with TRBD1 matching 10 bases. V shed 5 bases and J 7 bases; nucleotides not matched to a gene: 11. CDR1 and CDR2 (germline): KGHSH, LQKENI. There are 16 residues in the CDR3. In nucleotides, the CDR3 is TGTGCCAGCTCAGCAGACACCGGGACAGGGGAAAATGAGCAGTTCTTC. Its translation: CASSADTGTGENEQFF.

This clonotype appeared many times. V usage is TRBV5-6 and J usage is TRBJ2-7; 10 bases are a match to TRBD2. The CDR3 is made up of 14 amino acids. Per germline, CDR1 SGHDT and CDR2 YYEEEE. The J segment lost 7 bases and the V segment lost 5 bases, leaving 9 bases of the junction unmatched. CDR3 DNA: TGTGCCAGCAGTTTCCCGGGACTAGCGTCTGAGCAGTACTTC. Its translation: CASSFPGLASEQYF.

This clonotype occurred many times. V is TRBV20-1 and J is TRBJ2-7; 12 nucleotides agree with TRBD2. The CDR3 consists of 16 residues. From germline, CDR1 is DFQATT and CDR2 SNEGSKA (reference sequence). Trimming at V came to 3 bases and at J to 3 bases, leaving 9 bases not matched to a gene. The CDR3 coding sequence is TGCAGTGCTAGTGGACTAGCGGGGACCCTCGGCTACGAGCAGTACTTC. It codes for CSASGLAGTLGYEQYF.

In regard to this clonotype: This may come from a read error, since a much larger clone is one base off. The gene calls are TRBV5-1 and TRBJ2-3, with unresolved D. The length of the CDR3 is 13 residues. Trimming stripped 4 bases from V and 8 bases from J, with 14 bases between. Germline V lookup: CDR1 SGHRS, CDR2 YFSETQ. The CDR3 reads CASSVPIEATQYF. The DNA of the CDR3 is TGCGCCAGCAGCGTACCCATAGAGGCTACGCAGTATTTT.

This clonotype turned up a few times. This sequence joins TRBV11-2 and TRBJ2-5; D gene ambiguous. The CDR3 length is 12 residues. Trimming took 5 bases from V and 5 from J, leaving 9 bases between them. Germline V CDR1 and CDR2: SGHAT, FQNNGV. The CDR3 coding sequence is TGTGCCAGCAGCCCCCTAGTGGAGACCCAGTACTTC. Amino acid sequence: CASSPLVETQYF. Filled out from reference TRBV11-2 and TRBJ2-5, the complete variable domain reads EAGVAQSPRYKIIEKRQSVAFWCNPISGHATLYWYQQILGQGPKLLIQFQNNGVVDDSQLPKDRFSAERLKGVDSTLKIQPAKLEDSAVYLCASSPLVETQYFGPGTRLLVL.

For the CDR3, the DNA is TGCAGTGCTCCCGGACAGGGGGCCGGGGAGCTGTTTTTT. This sequence encodes CSAPGQGAGELFF. The chain recombines TRBV20-1 with TRBJ2-2, with TRBD1 matching over 10 bases. CDR3 length equals 13 residues. Germline V gives CDR1 DFQATT, CDR2 SNEGSKA (reference sequence). Trimming took 5 bases from V and 6 from J; bases not matched to a gene: 3.

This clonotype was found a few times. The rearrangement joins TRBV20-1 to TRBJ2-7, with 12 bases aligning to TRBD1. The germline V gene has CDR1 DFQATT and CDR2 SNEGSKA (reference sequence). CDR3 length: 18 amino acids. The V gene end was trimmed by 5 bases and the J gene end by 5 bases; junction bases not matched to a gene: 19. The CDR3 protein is CSAPGRGTGGTRSNEQYF. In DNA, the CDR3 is TGCAGTGCTCCGGGGAGAGGGACAGGGGGCACAAGGTCCAACGAGCAGTACTTC.

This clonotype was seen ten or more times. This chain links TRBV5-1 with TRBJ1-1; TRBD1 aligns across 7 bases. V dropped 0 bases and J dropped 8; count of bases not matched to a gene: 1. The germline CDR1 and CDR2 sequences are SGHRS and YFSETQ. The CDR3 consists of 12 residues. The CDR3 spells CASSLEGQEAFF. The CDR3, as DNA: TGCGCCAGCAGCTTGGAGGGACAGGAAGCTTTCTTT.

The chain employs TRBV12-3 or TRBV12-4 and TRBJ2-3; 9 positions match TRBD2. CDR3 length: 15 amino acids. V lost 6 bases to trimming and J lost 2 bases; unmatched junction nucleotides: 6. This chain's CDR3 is CASSDSGRLTDTQYF. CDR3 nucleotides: TGTGCCAGCAGCGACAGCGGGAGGCTCACAGATACGCAGTATTTT.

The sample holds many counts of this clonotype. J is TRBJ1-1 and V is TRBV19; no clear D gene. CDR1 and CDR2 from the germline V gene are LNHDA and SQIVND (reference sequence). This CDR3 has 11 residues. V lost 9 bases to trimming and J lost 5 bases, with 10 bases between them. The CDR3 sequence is CASRYGTEAFF. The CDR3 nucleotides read TGTGCCAGCCGGTACGGGACTGAAGCTTTCTTT.

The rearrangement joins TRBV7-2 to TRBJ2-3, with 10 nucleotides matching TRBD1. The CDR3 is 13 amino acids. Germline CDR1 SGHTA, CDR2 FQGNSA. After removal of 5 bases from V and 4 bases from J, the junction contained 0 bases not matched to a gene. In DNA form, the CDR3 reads TGTGCCAGCAGCGGACAGGGGGCAGATACGCAGTATTTT. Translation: CASSGQGADTQYF.

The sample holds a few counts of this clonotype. The CDR3 sequence: CASSLGQGHGYTF. Here the CDR3 DNA reads TGCGCCAGCAGCTTGGGACAGGGGCATGGCTACACCTTC. This chain connects TRBV5-1 to TRBJ1-2; TRBD1 agrees at 8 bases. The CDR3 length is 13 residues. Germline V gene lookup returns CDR1 SGHRS and CDR2 YFSETQ. V gave up 0 bases and J gave up 6 bases; unmatched junction bases: 1. Together with reference TRBV5-1 and TRBJ1-2, the CDR3 gives the full variable domain: KAGVTQTPRYLIKTRGQQVTLSCSPISGHRSVSWYQQTPGQGLQFLFEYFSETQRNKGNFPGRFSGRQFSNSRSEMNVSTLELGDSALYLCASSLGQGHGYTFGSGTRLTVV.